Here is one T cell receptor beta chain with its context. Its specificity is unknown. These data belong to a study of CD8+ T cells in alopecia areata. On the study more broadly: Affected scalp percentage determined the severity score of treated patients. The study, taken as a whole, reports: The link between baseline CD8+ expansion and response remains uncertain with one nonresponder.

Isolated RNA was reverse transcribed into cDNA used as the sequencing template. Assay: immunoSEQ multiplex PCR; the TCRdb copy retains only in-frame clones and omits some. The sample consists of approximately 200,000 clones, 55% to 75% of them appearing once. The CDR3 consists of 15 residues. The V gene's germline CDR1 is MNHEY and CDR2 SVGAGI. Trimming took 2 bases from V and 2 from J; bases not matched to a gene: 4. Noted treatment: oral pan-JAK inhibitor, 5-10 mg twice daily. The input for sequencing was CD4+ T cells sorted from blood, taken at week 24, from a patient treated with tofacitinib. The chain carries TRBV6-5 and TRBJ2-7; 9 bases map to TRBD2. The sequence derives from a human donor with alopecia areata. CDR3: CASSYGGRGPYEQYF. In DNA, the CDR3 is TGTGCCAGCAGTTACGGCGGGAGGGGACCCTACGAGCAGTACTTC.